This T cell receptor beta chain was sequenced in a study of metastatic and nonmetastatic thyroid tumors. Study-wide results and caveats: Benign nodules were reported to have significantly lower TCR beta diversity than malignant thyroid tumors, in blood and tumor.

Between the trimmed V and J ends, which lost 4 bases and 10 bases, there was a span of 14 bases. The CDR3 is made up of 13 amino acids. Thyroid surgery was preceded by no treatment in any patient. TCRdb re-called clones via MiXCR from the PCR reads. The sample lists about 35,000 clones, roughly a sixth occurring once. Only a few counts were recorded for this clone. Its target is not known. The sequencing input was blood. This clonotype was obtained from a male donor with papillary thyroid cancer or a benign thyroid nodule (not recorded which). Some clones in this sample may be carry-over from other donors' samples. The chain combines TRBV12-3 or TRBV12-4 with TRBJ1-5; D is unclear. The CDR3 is CASSSRGQCPQHF. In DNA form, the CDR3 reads TGTGCCAGCAGTTCCCGGGGTCAATGTCCCCAGCATTTT.